This T cell receptor beta chain originates from a study of shared clonotypes between healthy human individuals. The study's findings and limits: Blood alone was sampled, and tissue repertoires likely differ.

This CDR3 has 15 residues. Germline assignment: CDR1 SNHLY and CDR2 FYNNEI. Of note for this clone: The antigen is unknown. A read error may produce the germline difference seen at one junction end.

Study donors comprised healthy, HIV-negative adults devoid of recent acute infection or vaccination. Generated by immunoSEQ multiplex PCR, the TCRdb table keeps only in-frame clones and is missing some. Of some 530,000 clones detected, more than 65% appear once; the ten largest clones hold more than 9.5%. Sequenced: PBMCs. This TCR came from a woman aged 35 to 49 in good health. Some clones in this sample may be carry-over from other donors' samples. V is TRBV2 and J is TRBJ1-2; 9 nucleotides align to TRBD1. This chain's CDR3 is CASSTGTGFGYGHTF. Written as DNA, the CDR3 is TGTGCCAGCAGCACTGGGACAGGGTTTGGGTATGGCCACACCTTC.